Sequencing of this T cell receptor (beta chain) was carried out in a study of vaccination effects on CD4 cells after COVID-19. Study-wide results and limits: The authors studied few convalescent patients and collected no early post-infection timepoints.

V was trimmed by 0 bases and J by 8 bases, leaving 19 bases between them. This CDR3 has 16 amino acids. CDR1 is SGHDN and CDR2 is FVKESK in the germline V gene. A single count supports this clone. Its target is unknown. In the ViraFEST assay, antigen-specific CD4+ clonotypes were identified by expansion after peptide-pool stimulation. After less than twelve days in culture, the CD4+ T cells were isolated. TCRdb keeps only in-frame clones here, not all; method: immunoSEQ multiplex PCR. The sample carries approximately 54,000 clones, 80% recorded once. Material: CD4+ T cells from PBMCs cultured with HCoV-229E spike peptides, obtained before COVID-19 vaccination. The sequence was obtained from a human donor who received a COVID-19 vaccine. The chain is built from TRBV14 and TRBJ1-1, with D possibly being TRBD1 (6 bases). CDR3 region: CASSQDLYRGHGEAFF. The CDR3 nucleotides read TGTGCCAGCAGCCAAGATTTATATCGGGGGCACGGAGAAGCTTTCTTT.